This T cell receptor (beta chain) was captured in a study of blood T cell repertoires in COVID-19. Whole-study context: Collection of acute and convalescent COVID-19 samples took place in the United States, Italy and Spain. Sample material is recorded as cDNA or gDNA derived from T cells, B-cell-depleted T cells, or PBMCs.

This clone was counted a few times. Germline CDR1 and CDR2: GTSNPN and SVGIG (reference sequence). The junction had 10 bases not matched to a gene; V was cut back by 4 bases and J by 5 bases. The CDR3 spans 17 residues. TCRdb's copy holds only in-frame clones and misses some; the assay was immunoSEQ multiplex PCR. Of roughly 25,000 clones in the sample, about four fifths were seen once. Sequenced input: peripheral blood. This sequence was found in a man aged 50-59 years with COVID-19, enrolled during active disease. The chain carries TRBV30 and TRBJ2-5; 16 nucleotides align to TRBD2. CDR3 in DNA: TGTGCCTGGAAGAGAAGGGGACTAGCGGGAGGGCCCGAGACCCAGTACTTC. Its protein is CAWKRRGLAGGPETQYF. The variable domain in full, completed from reference TRBV30 and TRBJ2-5, reads SQTIHQWPATLVQPVGSPLSLECTVEGTSNPNLYWYRQAAGRGLQLLFYSVGIGQISSEVPQNLSASRPQDRQFILSSKKLLLSDSGFYLCAWKRRGLAGGPETQYFGPGTRLLVL.